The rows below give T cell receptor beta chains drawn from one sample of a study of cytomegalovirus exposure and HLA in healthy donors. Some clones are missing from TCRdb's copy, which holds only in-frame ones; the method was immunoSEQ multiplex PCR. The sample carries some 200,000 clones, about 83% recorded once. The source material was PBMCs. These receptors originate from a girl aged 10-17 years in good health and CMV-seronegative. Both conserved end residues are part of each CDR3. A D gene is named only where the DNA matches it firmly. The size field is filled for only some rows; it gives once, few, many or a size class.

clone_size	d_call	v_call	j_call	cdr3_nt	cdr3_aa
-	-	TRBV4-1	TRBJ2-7	TGCGCCAGCAGCCAAGTGGCCACGGGACTCTACGAGCAGTACTTC	CASSQVATGLYEQYF
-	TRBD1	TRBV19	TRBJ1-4	TGTGCCAGTAGTACGGGACAGGGGTTGGAAAAACTGTTTTTT	CASSTGQGLEKLFF
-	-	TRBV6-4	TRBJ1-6	TGTGCCAGCAGTGAGGGCAATTCACCCCTCCACTTT	CASSEGNSPLHF
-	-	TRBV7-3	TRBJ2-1	TGTGCCAGCAGCCTAAATACTGTTGAGCAGTTCTTC	CASSLNTVEQFF
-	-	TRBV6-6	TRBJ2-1	TGTGCCAGCAGGGGGAGAGATGAGCAGTTCTTC	CASRGRDEQFF
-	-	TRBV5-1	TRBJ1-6	TGCGCCAGCAGCGACGGACTTCCCCAATCACCCCTCCACTTT	CASSDGLPQSPLHF
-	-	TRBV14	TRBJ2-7	TGTGCCAGCAGCCCGCAAGGCCGCGGGCAGAGGGTCTACGAGCAGTACTTC	CASSPQGRGQRVYEQYF
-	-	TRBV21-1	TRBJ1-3	TGTGCCAGCAGCAAAGTTCCGGGACAGGGGGACTCTGGAAACACCATATATTTT	CASSKVPGQGDSGNTIYF
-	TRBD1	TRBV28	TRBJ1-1	TGTGCCAGCAGAACCCCGGGACAGGGGGTCACTGAAGCTTTCTTT	CASRTPGQGVTEAFF
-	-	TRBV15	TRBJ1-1	TGTGCCACCAGCAGAGGAGGGAACACTGAAGCTTTCTTT	CATSRGGNTEAFF
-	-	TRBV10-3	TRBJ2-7	TGTGCCATCAGTGAGTCAAGGGGATCGGACGAGCAGTACTTC	CAISESRGSDEQYF
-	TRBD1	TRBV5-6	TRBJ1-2	TGTGCCAGCAGCCACGACAGGGTTTCCTATGGCTACACCTTC	CASSHDRVSYGYTF
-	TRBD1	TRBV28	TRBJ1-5	TGTGCCAGCAGTCTCGGACAGGGATATCAGCCCCAGCATTTT	CASSLGQGYQPQHF
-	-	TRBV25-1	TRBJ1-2	TGTGCCAGCAGAACAGGTCCGAACAACTATGGCTACACCTTC	CASRTGPNNYGYTF
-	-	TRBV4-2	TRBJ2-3	TGTGCCAGCAGCCAACTAGAAACAGCAGGGGTCACAGATACGCAGTATTTT	CASSQLETAGVTDTQYF
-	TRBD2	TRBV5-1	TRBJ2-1	TGCGCCAGCAGCTCAGGACTAGCGGGGGCTTTCCAGTTCTTC	CASSSGLAGAFQFF
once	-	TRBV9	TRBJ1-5	TGTGCCAGCAGCGCGGGCGGGGGAGCGGGTCAGCCCCAGCATTTT	CASSAGGGAGQPQHF
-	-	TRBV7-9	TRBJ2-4	TGTGCCAGCAGTCGGAGACAGACAGCACTAGCCAAAAACATTCAGTACTTC	CASSRRQTALAKNIQYF
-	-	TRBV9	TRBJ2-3	TGTGCCAGCAGCGTAATCGGGAATACGCAGTATTTT	CASSVIGNTQYF
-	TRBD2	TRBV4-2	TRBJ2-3	TGTGCCAGCAGCCAAGTAAGGACGGGAGGGCCTGGAGATACGCAGTATTTT	CASSQVRTGGPGDTQYF
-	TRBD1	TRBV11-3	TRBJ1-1	TGTGCCAGCAGCTTCGGACAGGGGGAAGCTTTCTTT	CASSFGQGEAFF
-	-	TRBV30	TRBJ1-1	TGTGCCTGGAGGACTAGTTGGGACACTGAAGCTTTCTTT	CAWRTSWDTEAFF
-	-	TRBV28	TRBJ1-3	TGTGCCAGCAAAACCGGTGGAAACACCATATATTTT	CASKTGGNTIYF
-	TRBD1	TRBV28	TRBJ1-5	TGTGCCAGCACTCGGGGGACAGAGGGCCAGCCCCAGCATTTT	CASTRGTEGQPQHF
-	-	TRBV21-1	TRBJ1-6	TGTGCCAGCAGCAATGGGCGGGGGGGCAGAATGGATAATTCACCCCTCCACTTT	CASSNGRGGRMDNSPLHF
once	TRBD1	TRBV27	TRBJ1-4	TGTGCCAGCAGTCGCTACAGGGGATCAACTAATGAAAAACTGTTTTTT	CASSRYRGSTNEKLFF
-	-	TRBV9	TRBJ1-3	TGTGCCAGCAGCGTCCAGGAGGTCGGAAACACCATATATTTT	CASSVQEVGNTIYF
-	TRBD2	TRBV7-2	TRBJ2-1	TGTGCCAGCAGCTTAGATCGGGGGGGATGGTACAATGAGCAGTTCTTC	CASSLDRGGWYNEQFF
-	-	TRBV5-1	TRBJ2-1	TGCGCCAGCAGCTTGAAGATTAGCGGATACAATGAGCAGTTCTTC	CASSLKISGYNEQFF
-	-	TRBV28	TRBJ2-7	TGTGCCAGCAGCCCAGGGGATCGGGACGTCGCCTACGAGCAGTACTTC	CASSPGDRDVAYEQYF
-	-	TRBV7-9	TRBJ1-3	TGTGCCAGCAGCCGCGCCGTCTCTGGAAACACCATATATTTT	CASSRAVSGNTIYF
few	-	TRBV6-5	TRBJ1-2	TGTGCCACCCGGCCGGGGGGCCTCGGAGGCTACACCTTC	CATRPGGLGGYTF
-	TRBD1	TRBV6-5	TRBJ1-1	TGTGCCAGCAGTTCTGGACAGGGGGCGAGTGAAGCTTTCTTT	CASSSGQGASEAFF
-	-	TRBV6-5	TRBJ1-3	TGTGCCAGCAGTTTACGAGGGTCTGGAAACACCATATATTTT	CASSLRGSGNTIYF
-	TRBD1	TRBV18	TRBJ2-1	TGTGCCAGCTCACCCCGGGACAGGGGGATGCGCAATGAGCAGTTCTTC	CASSPRDRGMRNEQFF
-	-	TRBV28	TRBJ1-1	TGTGCCAGCAGCCTCTCGGGAACCGGGAGGACTGAAGCTTTCTTT	CASSLSGTGRTEAFF
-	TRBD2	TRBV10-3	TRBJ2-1	TGTGCCATCAGTGAGTACGAGCGGGGTGGCAATGAGCAGTTCTTC	CAISEYERGGNEQFF
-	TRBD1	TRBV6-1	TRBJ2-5	TGTGCCAGCTTGGAAGTTCCACAGGGGAAAGAGACCCAGTACTTC	CASLEVPQGKETQYF
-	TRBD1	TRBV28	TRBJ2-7	TGTGCCAGCAGTTCACAGGGGGCCTACGAGCAGTACTTC	CASSSQGAYEQYF
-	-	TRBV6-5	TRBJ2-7	TGTGCCAGCAGGCCCAGACTAGACGGGCCCTACGAGCAGTACTTC	CASRPRLDGPYEQYF
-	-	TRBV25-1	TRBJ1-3	TGTGCCAGCAGTGTTGGAGGGATGGGAAACACCATATATTTT	CASSVGGMGNTIYF
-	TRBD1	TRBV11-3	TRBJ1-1	TGTGCCAGCAGCCGAGGGACAGCTGAAGCTTTCTTT	CASSRGTAEAFF
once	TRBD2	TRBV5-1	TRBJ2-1	TGCGCCAGCAGCCCCTCCGGGACTACTGAGCAGTTCTTC	CASSPSGTTEQFF
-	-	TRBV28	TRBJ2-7	TGTGCCAGCAGGAGACTAAACGTCTACGAGCAGTACTTC	CASRRLNVYEQYF
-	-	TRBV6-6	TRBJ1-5	TGTGCCAGCAGTTATTCGGTGGTGCAGCCCCAGCATTTT	CASSYSVVQPQHF
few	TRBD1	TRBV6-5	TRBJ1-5	TGTGCCAGCAGTTATGGACAGGACTATAGCAATCAGCCCCAGCATTTT	CASSYGQDYSNQPQHF
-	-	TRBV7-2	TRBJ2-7	TGTGCCAGCAGCTTAAGTGCAGCTAGCCCCTACGAGCAGTACTTC	CASSLSAASPYEQYF
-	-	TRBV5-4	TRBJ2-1	TGTGCCAGCAGCTTCTCCCCTACAGGGTTTAGGGATGAGCAGTTCTTC	CASSFSPTGFRDEQFF
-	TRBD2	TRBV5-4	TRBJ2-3	TGTGCCAGCAGCCCCGGGGGGGCGACAAGCACAGATACGCAGTATTTT	CASSPGGATSTDTQYF